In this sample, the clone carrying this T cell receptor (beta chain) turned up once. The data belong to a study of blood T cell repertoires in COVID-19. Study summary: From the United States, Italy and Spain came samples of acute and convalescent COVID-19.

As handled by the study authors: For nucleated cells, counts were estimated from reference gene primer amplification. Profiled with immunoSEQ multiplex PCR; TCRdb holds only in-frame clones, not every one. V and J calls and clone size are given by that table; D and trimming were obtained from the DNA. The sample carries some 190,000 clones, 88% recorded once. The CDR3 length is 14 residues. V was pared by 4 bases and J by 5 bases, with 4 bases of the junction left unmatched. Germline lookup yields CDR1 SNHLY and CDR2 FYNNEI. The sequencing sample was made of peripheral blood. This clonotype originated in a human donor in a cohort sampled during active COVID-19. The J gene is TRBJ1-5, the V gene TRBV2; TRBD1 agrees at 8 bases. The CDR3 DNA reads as TGTGCCAGCAGTGGGTCAGGGGGCCATCAGCCCCAGCATTTT. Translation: CASSGSGGHQPQHF.